The T cell receptor (beta chain) described here comes from a study of graft-versus-host responses after intestinal transplantation. Overall study findings and caveats: Researchers found GvH clones in recipient marrow, and some showed up first in ileum or blood.

The assay was immunoSEQ multiplex PCR, and TCRdb's table has in-frame clones only and misses some. Of around 18,000 clones in the sample, approximately 95% were seen once. Concerning this clone itself: Its antigen is unidentified.

Germline V gene data show CDR1 as SGHDT and CDR2 as YYEEEE. After removal of 4 bases from V and 4 bases from J, the junction contained 4 bases not matched to a gene. CDR3 length equals 15 residues. The starting material was PBMCs, obtained 23 days after intestinal transplant. The receptor was derived from a human patient who received an intestinal transplant, so some T cells may come from the graft donor. J is TRBJ2-1 and V is TRBV5-6; 11 nucleotides agree with TRBD2. Here the CDR3 DNA reads TGTGCCAGCAGCGTGGGACTAGCGGCGTACAATGAGCAGTTCTTC. Its protein product is CASSVGLAAYNEQFF.